The 5 T cell receptor beta chains reported below all come from one sample, sequenced in a study of CD8 T cells in Susac syndrome. The authors reverse transcribed about 0.5 to 1 ug RNA with random hexamers. TCRdb ran MiXCR on the immunoSEQ multiplex PCR reads and lists one entry per CDR3 protein. Of some 65,000 distinct CDR3 sequences listed, roughly 94% are singletons. The sequenced material came from CD8+ T cells from PBMCs. These receptors were collected from a human donor with multiple sclerosis.

The genes are TRBV4-1 and TRBJ2-2; 9 nucleotides match TRBD1. The ends lost 6 bases at V and 5 bases at J; junction bases unmatched: 7. The germline CDR1 and CDR2 sequences are MGHRA and YSYEKL. The CDR3 runs to 15 residues. The CDR3 protein is CASSWDRVGTGELFF. CDR3 sequence (DNA): TGCGCCAGCAGTTGGGACAGGGTGGGGACCGGGGAGCTGTTTTTT.

This clonotype has only one observation. The chain is built from TRBV28 and TRBJ2-1; possibly TRBD1 for D (5 bases). The V gene's germline CDR1 is MDHEN and CDR2 SYDVKM. This CDR3 is built from 12 residues. The V end was cut by 6 bases, the J end by 8 bases, with 11 bases between. The CDR3 region is CASRDTWDEQFF. CDR3 in DNA: TGTGCCAGCAGGGACACGTGGGATGAGCAGTTCTTC. The full variable domain, its missing parts supplied by reference TRBV28 and TRBJ2-1, is DVKVTQSSRYLVKRTGEKVFLECVQDMDHENMFWYRQDPGLGLRLIYFSYDVKMKEKGDIPEGYSVSREKKERFSLILESASTNQTSMYLCASRDTWDEQFFGPGTRLTVL.

The chain carries TRBV29-1 and TRBJ2-1, with TRBD2 matching 15 bases. Trimming took 6 bases from V and 3 from J; bases not matched to a gene: 6. The CDR3 length is 16 residues. Germline CDR1 SQVTM, CDR2 ANQGSEA. For the CDR3, the DNA is TGCAGCGTGCCTCGGACTAGCGGGGGGGACTACAATGAGCAGTTCTTC. Translating it yields CSVPRTSGGDYNEQFF.

This chain links TRBV30 with TRBJ1-1, with 7 bases lining up with TRBD1. Germline CDR1 and CDR2: GTSNPN and SVGIG (reference sequence). CDR3 length: 15 amino acids. Germline trimming cut 3 bases from V and 4 bases from J; bases unmatched to any gene: 11. The DNA of the CDR3 is TGTGCCTGGAGCCTATGGACAGGTTTGAGCACTGAAGCTTTCTTT. This encodes CAWSLWTGLSTEAFF. Supplemented by reference TRBV30 and TRBJ1-1, the full variable domain reads SQTIHQWPATLVQPVGSPLSLECTVEGTSNPNLYWYRQAAGRGLQLLFYSVGIGQISSEVPQNLSASRPQDRQFILSSKKLLLSDSGFYLCAWSLWTGLSTEAFFGQGTRLTVV.

This sequence joins TRBV15 and TRBJ2-7; 7 positions match TRBD1. The CDR3 covers 15 residues. Germline V gene sequence: CDR1 LNHNV, CDR2 YYDKDF (reference sequence). Unmatched junction bases numbered 10, after V lost 2 bases and J lost 6 bases. CDR3 in amino acids: CATSRYSGTVREQYF. The CDR3 DNA reads as TGTGCCACCAGCAGATACTCCGGGACAGTCCGCGAGCAGTACTTC. The full variable domain, with the rest looked up from reference TRBV15 and TRBJ2-7, is DAMVIQNPRYQVTQFGKPVTLSCSQTLNHNVMYWYQQKSSQAPKLLFHYYDKDFNNEADTPDNFQSRRPNTSFCFLDIRSPGLGDTAMYLCATSRYSGTVREQYFGPGTRLTVT.